The TCR beta chain described here comes from a study of tumor-infiltrating lymphocytes in primary liver carcinoma. Study-wide context: The tumors ranged from roughly 4.2 to 10 cm across and fell within stage T1-T3 N0M0.

Production of TCR beta cDNA used around 500 ng total RNA together with a constant-region primer. Slightly modified ARM-PCR with three nested multiplex PCR rounds yielded TCR beta libraries. It was with TRBV1-TRBV30 forward primers and a C-beta reverse primer that the first two PCR rounds were run, at 10 cycles each. TCRdb analysed the multiplex PCR reads with MiXCR anew, one entry per CDR3 protein. The profile shows 190,000 or so distinct CDR3 sequences, approximately 65% of them singletons. This clonotype was found many times. Germline DNA was also extracted, with blood RNA taken from unsorted whole blood. Germline V CDR1 and CDR2: SQVTM, ANQGSEA. The CDR3 runs to 15 residues. J lost 5 bases, V lost 1 base, and 5 bases had no gene match.

The gene calls are TRBV29-1 and TRBJ2-5; 12 bases line up with TRBD2. This clonotype was obtained from a woman aged 60-75 years with primary liver carcinoma and hepatitis B virus infection. The sequenced sample consisted of peripheral blood. CDR3 DNA sequence: TGCAGCGTTGAAGGACTAGCGGGAGTTCGGGAGACCCAGTACTTC. Its translation is CSVEGLAGVRETQYF.